These 29 T cell receptor beta chains were all obtained from the same sample, sequenced in a study of blood T cell repertoires in COVID-19. TCRdb keeps only in-frame clones here, not all; method: immunoSEQ multiplex PCR. The sample includes around 160,000 clones, 70% to 90% of them seen just once. The material sequenced was peripheral blood. The receptors were gathered from a woman in her fifties or sixties with COVID-19, enrolled during active disease.

The chain combines TRBV9 with TRBJ1-2, with D possibly being TRBD1 (5 bases). The germline gives CDR1 SGDLS, CDR2 YYNGEE. The V end lost 0 bases, the J end lost 3 bases, and 12 bases lay between the germline ends. The CDR3 length is 15 residues. CDR3 in DNA: TGTGCCAGCAGCGTAGGCGGGGGGGGAGACTATGGCTACACCTTC. Encoded protein: CASSVGGGGDYGYTF.

The chain carries TRBV7-6 and TRBJ1-1; D not certain. Per germline, CDR1 SGHVS and CDR2 FNYEAQ. V was trimmed by 1 base and J by 1 base, leaving 13 bases between them. The CDR3 consists of 16 residues. The CDR3 nucleotides read TGTGCCAGCAGCTTAGTATATGGGCCATCGAACACTGAAGCTTTCTTT. This translates into CASSLVYGPSNTEAFF.

Written as DNA, the CDR3 is TGTGCCAGCTCACCGCCGAACCGGGGGAGCACTGAAGCTTTCTTT. This translates into CASSPPNRGSTEAFF. V usage is TRBV18 and J usage is TRBJ1-1, with D perhaps matching TRBD1 (5 bases). V was clipped by 3 bases and J by 4 bases, with 15 bases between them. Germline V gene data show CDR1 as KGHSH and CDR2 as LQKENI. The CDR3 loop spans 15 amino acids.

The chain has TRBV9 and TRBJ1-2; D is uncertain. Per germline, CDR1 SGDLS and CDR2 YYNGEE. This CDR3 is 13 amino acids long. Trimming pared 3 bases from V and 5 bases from J, leaving 11 bases between. The CDR3: CASSARVHYGYTF. The CDR3 DNA follows: TGTGCCAGCAGCGCCCGGGTTCATTATGGCTACACCTTC.

The chain is built from TRBV10-3 and TRBJ2-2, with D maybe TRBD2 (5 bases). Germline-derived CDR1 and CDR2 are ENHRY and SYGVKD. Between the trimmed V and J ends, which lost 7 bases and 0 bases, there was a span of 15 bases. This CDR3 is 16 amino acids long. The CDR3 coding sequence is TGTGCCATCACCCCCCAACTAGACCCGAACACCGGGGAGCTGTTTTTT. This gives the protein CAITPQLDPNTGELFF.

The CDR3 bases are TGTGCCAGCAGCCATCCCGGGTCCTGGGAGCAGTTCTTC. Protein: CASSHPGSWEQFF. The V gene is TRBV3-1 (or the pseudogene TRBV3-2), the J gene TRBJ2-1; D not certain. The V gene's germline CDR1 is LGHDT and CDR2 YNNKEL (reference sequence). The V and J ends lost 3 bases and 10 bases respectively, with 13 bases between them. The CDR3 is 13 amino acids.

This sequence joins TRBV2 and TRBJ2-5; 8 positions match TRBD1. J gave up 3 bases and V 8 bases, and 11 bases lay outside the gene matches. The germline V gene has CDR1 SNHLY and CDR2 FYNNEI. This CDR3 region has 15 residues. Here the CDR3 DNA reads TGTGCCAGCCTACGGGTCAGGGGGCGCGAAGAGACCCAGTACTTC. It yields the protein CASLRVRGREETQYF.

The chain combines TRBV5-1 with TRBJ1-2, with D uncertain. This CDR3 has 14 residues. V was pared by 2 bases and J by 6 bases, with 14 bases between. Germline V gene data show CDR1 as SGHRS and CDR2 as YFSETQ. The CDR3 DNA reads TGCGCCAGCAGCTTTTATGACGAGGCCGATGGCTACACCTTC. This sequence encodes CASSFYDEADGYTF.

The rearrangement joins TRBV7-6 to TRBJ2-2; possibly TRBD2 for D (7 bases). The germline CDR1 and CDR2 sequences are SGHVS and FNYEAQ. Trimming removed 1 base at V and 5 bases at J, with 17 bases between. The CDR3 totals 17 residues. The CDR3 nucleotides are TGTGCCAGCAGCTTAGAATTCCTGCGGGGGCCAACCGGGGAGCTGTTTTTT. Protein: CASSLEFLRGPTGELFF.

The rearrangement uses TRBV6-2 or TRBV6-3 and TRBJ2-5; TRBD2 agrees at 14 bases. Looked up from germline, CDR1 is MNHEY and CDR2 is SVGEGT. V shed 1 base, J shed 1 base, and the junction held 11 bases outside the gene matches. The CDR3 has 20 residues. The chain's CDR3 is CASSYFLPGLAGAGQETQYF. The CDR3 DNA follows: TGTGCCAGCAGTTACTTTCTACCGGGACTAGCGGGGGCCGGCCAAGAGACCCAGTACTTC.

The J gene is TRBJ1-2, the V gene TRBV25-1; 12 bases agree with TRBD1. The V segment lost 6 bases and the J segment 4 bases; nucleotides outside the gene matches: 3. In germline, CDR1 is MGHDK, CDR2 SYGVNS. The CDR3 has 14 residues. CDR3 nucleotides: TGTGCCAGCAGGGGGACAGGGGGCGTCTATGGCTACACCTTC. Translating it yields CASRGTGGVYGYTF.

The V call is TRBV6-5, the J call TRBJ1-6, with TRBD1 identical over 8 bases. The germline CDR1 and CDR2 sequences are MNHEY and SVGAGI. CDR3 length equals 15 residues. V shed 0 bases and J 8 bases; nucleotides not matched to a gene: 3. The CDR3 loop reads CASSYSGQGHSPLHF. The CDR3 DNA reads as TGTGCCAGCAGTTACTCCGGACAGGGACATTCACCCCTCCACTTT.

The chain has TRBV9 and TRBJ2-5, with 10 bases identical to TRBD2. Germline trimming cut 4 bases from V and 0 bases from J; bases unmatched to any gene: 3. The germline gives CDR1 SGDLS, CDR2 YYNGEE. The CDR3 length is 15 residues. The CDR3 is CASSRSGGNQETQYF. CDR3 sequence (DNA): TGTGCCAGCAGCCGTAGCGGGGGGAACCAAGAGACCCAGTACTTC.

This clone was detected once. The genes are TRBV6-5 and TRBJ2-7, with 12 bases aligning to TRBD1. Trimming took 2 bases from V and 4 from J; bases not matched to a gene: 3. Germline V gene lookup returns CDR1 MNHEY and CDR2 SVGAGI. This CDR3 contains 15 residues. Here the CDR3 DNA reads TGTGCCAGCAGTTACGGGACAGGGGGCAGATACGAGCAGTACTTC. Its translation: CASSYGTGGRYEQYF.

The rearrangement joins TRBV13 to TRBJ2-1, with 14 bases aligning to TRBD2. V trimming: 6 bases; J trimming: 9 bases; junction bases outside the gene matches: 16. The CDR3 is 18 residues long. Germline CDR1 and CDR2: PRHDT and FYEKMQ (reference sequence). The CDR3 region is CASRFLRYPGLAGAEQFF. In DNA form, the CDR3 reads TGTGCCAGCAGATTCCTTAGATACCCGGGACTAGCGGGGGCTGAGCAGTTCTTC.

The J gene is TRBJ2-7, the V gene TRBV6-5; 9 nucleotides align to TRBD1. This CDR3 spans 15 amino acids. Trimming took 5 bases from V and 5 from J; bases not matched to a gene: 10. Germline V gene sequence: CDR1 MNHEY, CDR2 SVGAGI. The CDR3 coding sequence is TGTGCCAGCAGTCCCGAGGGGACAGGGACACACGAGCAGTACTTC. Translating it yields CASSPEGTGTHEQYF.

Only one count was recorded for this clone. This chain links TRBV7-8 with TRBJ2-7, with D unclear. With 2 bases removed from V and 5 bases from J, the gap between germline ends came to 13 bases. Germline assignment: CDR1 SGHVS and CDR2 FQNEAQ. The CDR3 is 14 residues long. This CDR3 reads CASSLRSYTHEQYF. CDR3 nucleotide sequence: TGTGCCAGCAGCTTACGGTCCTATACCCACGAGCAGTACTTC. The whole variable domain, filled in from reference TRBV7-8 and TRBJ2-7, reads GAGVSQSPRYKVAKRGQDVALRCDPISGHVSLFWYQQALGQGPEFLTYFQNEAQLDKSGLPSDRFFAERPEGSVSTLKIQRTQQEDSAVYLCASSLRSYTHEQYFGPGTRLTVT.

This clone was recorded at least ten times. The chain is built from TRBV15 and TRBJ1-1; D is undetermined. This CDR3 has 18 amino acids. The V and J ends lost 4 bases and 0 bases respectively, with 21 bases between them. Germline V CDR1 and CDR2: LNHNV, YYDKDF (reference sequence). This CDR3 reads CATSNPSGDGLMNTEAFF. For the CDR3, the DNA is TGTGCCACCAGCAATCCTTCGGGAGACGGGCTTATGAACACTGAAGCTTTCTTT.

The chain joins TRBV5-1 to TRBJ2-3; TRBD2 might be the D (6 bases). Between the trimmed V and J ends, which lost 7 bases and 5 bases, there was a span of 20 bases. The CDR3 runs 15 residues. Germline-derived CDR1 and CDR2 are SGHRS and YFSETQ. CDR3 protein: CASDPEGWGVDTQYF. CDR3 nucleotide sequence: TGCGCCAGCGACCCGGAGGGATGGGGCGTAGATACGCAGTATTTT.

This sequence joins TRBV2 and TRBJ2-3; the D gene is possibly TRBD2 (6 bases). Germline loops: CDR1 SNHLY, CDR2 FYNNEI. This CDR3 region has 16 residues. V gave up 7 bases and J gave up 8 bases, with 25 bases separating them. The chain's CDR3 is CASISGPGLQYGTQYF. In DNA form, the CDR3 reads TGTGCCAGCATTTCGGGACCGGGACTGCAGTACGGTACGCAGTATTTT.

DNA of the CDR3: TGCAGCGTTAGGACACCAAACACTGAAGCTTTCTTT. Protein: CSVRTPNTEAFF. The genes are TRBV29-1 and TRBJ1-1; possible D gene TRBD1, 5 bases. Germline values: CDR1 SQVTM, CDR2 ANQGSEA. With 5 bases removed from V and 2 bases from J, the gap between germline ends came to 9 bases. This CDR3 is built from 12 residues.

The chain links TRBV18 to TRBJ2-2, with D possibly matching TRBD1 (6 bases). The CDR3 runs to 14 residues. The ends were cut back, 2 bases at V and 5 bases at J, with 9 bases in the middle. Germline values: CDR1 KGHSH, CDR2 LQKENI. The CDR3 region is CASSPEQGTGELFF. DNA for the CDR3: TGTGCCAGCTCACCAGAACAGGGTACCGGGGAGCTGTTTTTT.

V is TRBV9 and J is TRBJ2-1, with D maybe TRBD2 (5 bases). The germline V gene has CDR1 SGDLS and CDR2 YYNGEE. V was shortened by 0 bases and J by 6 bases, with 10 bases between the two germline ends. The CDR3 spans 14 residues. The CDR3 DNA reads TGTGCCAGCAGCGTAGATATAGCGAGCAATGAGCAGTTCTTC. It translates to CASSVDIASNEQFF.

The chain joins TRBV7-2 to TRBJ1-1; 7 positions match TRBD1. The germline V gene encodes CDR1 SGHTA and CDR2 FQGNSA. The CDR3 consists of 13 residues. V lost 5 bases, J lost 11 bases, and 11 bases stayed unmatched. CDR3 loop: CASSRPDRAMAFF. The CDR3 coding sequence is TGTGCCAGCAGCAGACCCGACAGGGCGATGGCTTTCTTT.

The chain couples TRBV6-6 to TRBJ2-7; TRBD1 aligns across 9 bases. Per the germline V gene, CDR1 is MNHNY and CDR2 is SVGAGI (reference sequence). CDR3 length: 14 residues. V gave up 5 bases and J gave up 3 bases; unmatched junction bases: 5. CDR3 in DNA: TGTGCCAGCAGTCCGGGACAGGGAATCTACGAGCAGTACTTC. Its translation: CASSPGQGIYEQYF.

This clone has a handful of counts. The rearrangement uses TRBV3-1 (or the pseudogene TRBV3-2) and TRBJ1-5; D remains unclear. The CDR3 spans 13 residues. Germline V gene lookup returns CDR1 LGHDT and CDR2 YNNKEL (reference sequence). V was pared by 1 base and J by 6 bases, with 7 bases between. The CDR3 protein is CASSQGEGQPQHF. CDR3 in DNA: TGTGCCAGCAGCCAAGGGGAGGGTCAGCCCCAGCATTTT.

The chain combines TRBV10-3 with TRBJ1-3, with no clear D. The length of the CDR3 is 17 residues. CDR1 and CDR2 from the germline V gene are ENHRY and SYGVKD. The ends were cut back, 3 bases at V and 0 bases at J, with 15 bases in the middle. The CDR3 DNA reads as TGTGCCATCAGTGACGGTGGACGACGGGACTCTGGAAACACCATATATTTT. This translates into CAISDGGRRDSGNTIYF.

The V gene is TRBV6-6, the J gene TRBJ1-2, with D maybe TRBD1 (5 bases). The germline V gene encodes CDR1 MNHNY and CDR2 SVGAGI (reference sequence). V lost 5 bases, J lost 4 bases, and 11 bases lay in between. The CDR3 has 13 amino acids. The CDR3 region has the DNA TGTGCCAGCAGTAACAGCCAGGGCTATGGCTACACCTTC. Translated, it gives CASSNSQGYGYTF.

The chain employs TRBV5-5 and TRBJ2-7, with a weak D call TRBD1 (5 bases). Germline CDR1 and CDR2: SGHKS and YYEKEE (reference sequence). The germline V and J ends were trimmed by 0 bases and 1 base, with 20 bases remaining between them. CDR3 size: 18 residues. The CDR3 region is CASSLEYFPQASSYEQYF. In DNA, the CDR3 is TGTGCCAGCAGCTTGGAATACTTCCCACAGGCGTCATCCTACGAGCAGTACTTC.